This TCR beta chain was found in a study of identifying expanded T cells in peripheral blood (dated by TCRdb to between 2018 and 2020). Regarding the study in general: Technical replicates were generated by sequencing separate aliquots of the same genomic DNA pool, and four replicates were compared pairwise.

The immunoSEQ Assay, which uses bias-controlled multiplex PCR amplification of genomic DNA, was used to profile TCRbeta CDR3 regions. In the authors' own workflow: To quantify the absolute abundance of each unique TCRbeta CDR3 region, the sequences were collapsed and filtered. Differential abundance was tested with a binomial (Fisher-equivalent) model and with a beta-binomial model adding time-dependent variance fitted from healthy donors. Clones with fewer than 5 combined templates were removed, and differential abundance was called for clones with a Benjamini-Hochberg FDR below 0.01. Using the form v = (b*log(k)+a)^2, the beta-binomial variance was modeled as a function of the total template count across the two samples. Sourced from immuneACCESS, this table was stored by TCRdb with only in-frame sequences that have V and J called. A share of the clones is absent; for the studies checked, an unresolved V gene accounts for under half, and the remainder has no known explanation. That table furnishes V, J and clone size, whereas the DNA furnished D and trimming. Across this sample there are some 90,000 clones, with roughly 91% seen only once. The ten largest clones take up about 20% of the sample.

No immune events such as infections were documented for the healthy donors during the collection period. Time-dependent variance in a beta-binomial model of T-cell clone differential abundance was calibrated using healthy-donor blood repertoires as a training cohort. There were roughly 10 healthy donors in the training cohort, of whom 3 were female and 7 were male. On average the donors were 43 years old, and their ages spanned 29 to 64 years. Whole blood from each healthy donor was obtained from a commercial supplier and was collected at three time points two to three weeks apart. For immunosequencing, genomic DNA was extracted from whole blood that had not been sorted. For this clone: Its antigen is unknown. Base quality data are lacking; no much larger clone is found one base away.

The research as a whole found: Between technical replicates the binomial model flagged around 1.2 differentially abundant clones, whereas over about 2 weeks the binomial model flagged about 16.4 and over approximately four weeks approximately 18. Variance in clone template counts between approximately two-week samples significantly increased with total template count across all healthy donors. The authors expected that over much longer intervals, such as months to years, biological variance in healthy repertoires might increase even further. The beta-binomial model significantly reduced the number of clones called differentially abundant and the false-positive rate across all healthy-donor time intervals.

From cysteine to phenylalanine, the CDR3 is 15 amino acids long. The CDR3 DNA has 45 bases and is translated from base 1. As encoded in the germline V gene, CDR1 is SGHVS while CDR2 is FQNEAQ. V was cut back by 5 bases and J by 2 bases, leaving a gap of 10 bases between them. The specimen sequenced was blood. The chain uses TRBV7-8 and TRBJ2-6, and TRBD2 may be the D gene, going by 5 matching bases. This receptor was identified in a person aged 18 to 75 in good health. The bases are TGTGCCAGCAGCCCACGGGGTACTGGGGCCAACGTCCTGACTTTC. It codes for CASSPRGTGANVLTF.